This record covers a single T cell receptor beta chain. Its cognate antigen is unknown. This record belongs to a study of beta chain features in type 1 diabetes. Overall study: Across the samples, about 100 million sorted cells were examined in total. Study-level points and caveats: cDNA sequencing could over-represent cells with high TCR expression. The study found moderately but significantly shorter TCRB CDR3s in all four CD4+ subsets of Type 1 diabetes patients. For patients, the naive, central memory and Treg TCRB repertoires appeared more alike than for healthy donors.

All of the isolated RNA was reverse transcribed, so expressed TCRB transcripts were sequenced. About 3.6 million reads were obtained on average from naive, central memory and regulatory T cell samples. Profiled with immunoSEQ multiplex PCR; TCRdb holds only in-frame clones, not every one. Here the sample spans almost 350,000 clones, approximately 9.7% being singletons. Sequenced material: central memory CD4+ T cells from blood. This receptor was obtained from a man aged 30-40 years with type 1 diabetes.

The CDR3 nucleotides are TGTGCCAGCACCCAGGGGCACACGCTCTCTGGAAACACCATATATTTT. Amino acid sequence: CASTQGHTLSGNTIYF. The chain combines TRBV2 with TRBJ1-3; weak D call: TRBD1 (6 bases). CDR1 SNHLY and CDR2 FYNNEI come from the germline V gene. There are 16 residues in the CDR3. Trimming cost V 7 bases and J 0 bases, with 16 bases left between them.